Described below is a single TCR beta chain sequence and its context. No antigen is known for it. No qualities accompany the bases; no much larger clone lies one base away. High-throughput TCR beta sequencing profiled peripheral blood CD8+ and CD4+ T cells from healthy donors, Susac syndrome patients and multiple sclerosis patients. The healthy donors served as controls matched for age and sex. Bulk CD8+ and CD4+ T cells were purified by magnetic negative isolation, whereas CD8+ TEMRA cells were enriched by FACS. Blood was drawn into EDTA tubes, processed within 24 hours, and PBMCs were isolated by density gradient centrifugation. PBMCs destined for TCR sequencing were cryopreserved in liquid nitrogen and later thawed in a 37 °C water bath. Purity of sorted or isolated CD4+, CD8+ and CD8+ TEMRA cells was at least 90%. RNA was extracted using the RNeasy kit, and 0.5 to 1 microgram was reverse transcribed with random hexamers. TCR beta CDR3 regions were amplified with the immunoSEQ multiplex PCR assay covering 54 Vbeta and 13 Jbeta segments. PCR amplification bias was corrected using a synthetic template baseline for primer optimization and computational correction. Per the source publication's procedure: Reads were annotated to V, D and J genes per IMGT and analyzed with immunoSEQ Analyzer, keeping only productive sequences. Clonality was computed as one minus Shannon entropy normalized by log2 of the number of productive unique sequences. For each patient and control, public and private clones were evaluated among the 100 most prevalent clones. Clones were defined as Susac-specific when absent from the healthy and MS cohorts, from about 970 published viral clones and from other ImmuneACCESS disease sequences. TCRdb trimmed public reads at Q25 via fastp, called clones via MiXCR and kept in-frame beta chains. Records with the same CDR3 protein are collapsed into one entry carrying the most frequent genes and DNA. TCRdb, not the authors, supplied the V and J calls. The sample yields roughly 160,000 distinct CDR3 sequences; about 93% were counted once. The ten largest clones take up 0.11% to 0.15% of the sample.

These data belong to a study of CD8 T cells in Susac syndrome (dated by TCRdb to between 2018 and 2021). About the full investigation: Whether CD8+ T cell activation and differentiation in Susac syndrome was antigen driven was tested using repertoire sequencing.

The research as a whole found: The number of individuals in the TCR sequencing and HLA analysis was acknowledged as relatively small.

CDR1 and CDR2, looked up from the germline V gene, are SNHLY and FYNNEI. Counted from cysteine to phenylalanine, this CDR3 has 14 amino acids. Only CDR3 DNA is held: 42 bases, read in frame from base 1. Deletion took 4 bases off V and 6 bases off J, with a span of 13 bases between the germline ends. Source material: CD4+ T cells from PBMCs. The TCR sequence derives from a human donor in good health. The rearrangement combines TRBV2 with TRBJ1-5; a weak D assignment points to TRBD1 (5 bases agree). The CDR3 in this case is CASSVYGAGQPQHF. The base sequence is TGTGCCAGCAGTGTATACGGGGCCGGTCAGCCCCAGCATTTT.